This is a list of T cell receptor beta chains from one sample in a study of vaccination effects on CD4 cells after COVID-19. No antigens are known for them. Repertoires were generated with immunoSEQ multiplex PCR, while TCRdb's copy carries only in-frame clones and drops some. Of 35,000 to 45,000 clones listed, about 70% are singletons. The input for sequencing was CD4+ T cells from PBMCs cultured with HCoV-OC43 spike peptides, taken before COVID-19 vaccination. All receptors come from a human donor who received a COVID-19 vaccine. CDR3s include the opening cysteine and the closing phenylalanine or tryptophan. A D gene is named only where the DNA matches it firmly. Part of the rows lack a size; the others show once, few, many or a class for expanded clones.

d_call	v_call	j_call	clone_size	cdr3_nt	cdr3_aa
TRBD1	TRBV3-1/TRBV3-2	TRBJ1-6	.	TGTGCCAGCAGCCTCGACTCCGGGACAGGGGATCGTTCACCCCTCCACTTT	CASSLDSGTGDRSPLHF
.	TRBV14	TRBJ2-3	.	TGTGCCAGCAGCCAAGATAACCGGGGGGCAGGAGATACGCAGTATTTT	CASSQDNRGAGDTQYF
TRBD1	TRBV6-5	TRBJ2-3	.	TGTGCCAGCATCAGGGGGCGCACCATCCCAGATACGCAGTATTTT	CASIRGRTIPDTQYF
.	TRBV27	TRBJ2-5	.	TGTGCCAGCAGTCTCGGACAATATGAGACCCAGTACTTC	CASSLGQYETQYF
.	TRBV30	TRBJ1-2	.	TGTGCCTGGAGTGTACAAGGGGAGGGTAACTATGGCTACACCTTC	CAWSVQGEGNYGYTF
TRBD1	TRBV19	TRBJ1-2	.	TGTGCCAGTAGTATAGATGGGACAGGGTTTGAAGGCTACACCTTC	CASSIDGTGFEGYTF
.	TRBV3-1/TRBV3-2	TRBJ2-7	.	TGTGCCAGCAGCTACAGGGCCGGGGGCCGCTCCTACGAGCAGTACTTC	CASSYRAGGRSYEQYF
TRBD1	TRBV19	TRBJ2-3	few	TGTGCCAGTACCAAGGACAGGGGGTACACAGATACGCAGTATTTT	CASTKDRGYTDTQYF
.	TRBV7-2	TRBJ2-1	.	TGTGCCAGCAGCCCCTGGTCAGGAGGGGTTAATGAGCAGTTCTTC	CASSPWSGGVNEQFF
.	TRBV2	TRBJ1-5	.	TGTGCCAGCAGTGACGACCAGAGGTACAATCAGCCCCAGCATTTT	CASSDDQRYNQPQHF
TRBD2	TRBV23-1	TRBJ2-7	few	TGCGCCAGCAGTCAATCGAGACTAGCGGGAGTTTATTCCTACGAGCAGTACTTC	CASSQSRLAGVYSYEQYF